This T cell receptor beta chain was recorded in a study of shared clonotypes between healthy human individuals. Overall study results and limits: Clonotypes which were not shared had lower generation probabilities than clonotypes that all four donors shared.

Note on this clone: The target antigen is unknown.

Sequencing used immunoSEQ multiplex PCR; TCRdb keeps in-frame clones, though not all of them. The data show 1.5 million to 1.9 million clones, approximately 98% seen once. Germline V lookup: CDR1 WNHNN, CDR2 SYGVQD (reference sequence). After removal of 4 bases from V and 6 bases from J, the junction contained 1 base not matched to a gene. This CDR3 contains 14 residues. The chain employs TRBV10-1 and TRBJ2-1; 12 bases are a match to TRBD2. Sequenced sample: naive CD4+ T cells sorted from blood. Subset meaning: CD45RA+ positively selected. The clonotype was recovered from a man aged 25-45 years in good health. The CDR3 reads CASSGTSGTNEQFF. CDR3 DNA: TGCGCCAGCAGTGGGACTAGCGGGACCAATGAGCAGTTCTTC.